This T cell receptor (beta chain) emerged from a study of beta chain features in type 1 diabetes. cDNA synthesis used the whole RNA isolate, giving expressed TCRB sequences. Repertoires were generated with immunoSEQ multiplex PCR, while TCRdb's copy carries only in-frame clones and drops some. There are roughly 150,000 clones in the sample; about 9% occur only once, and under 0.85% lies in the top ten. This clone has just a few counts. The antigen is unknown. This CDR3 contains 16 residues. From germline, CDR1 is SGHTA and CDR2 FQGNSA. V trimming: 5 bases; J trimming: 7 bases; junction bases outside the gene matches: 10. General study results and limits: The study found moderately but significantly shorter TCRB CDR3s in all four CD4+ subsets of Type 1 diabetes patients.

The TCR was taken from a woman aged 30 to 39 with type 1 diabetes. Sequencing was carried out using central memory CD4+ T cells from blood. The V call is TRBV7-2, the J call TRBJ2-1, with 11 bases lining up with TRBD2. CDR3 nucleotide sequence: TGTGCCAGCAGCGTATCACTAGCGGGAGTGCGAAATGAGCAGTTCTTC. Residues: CASSVSLAGVRNEQFF.